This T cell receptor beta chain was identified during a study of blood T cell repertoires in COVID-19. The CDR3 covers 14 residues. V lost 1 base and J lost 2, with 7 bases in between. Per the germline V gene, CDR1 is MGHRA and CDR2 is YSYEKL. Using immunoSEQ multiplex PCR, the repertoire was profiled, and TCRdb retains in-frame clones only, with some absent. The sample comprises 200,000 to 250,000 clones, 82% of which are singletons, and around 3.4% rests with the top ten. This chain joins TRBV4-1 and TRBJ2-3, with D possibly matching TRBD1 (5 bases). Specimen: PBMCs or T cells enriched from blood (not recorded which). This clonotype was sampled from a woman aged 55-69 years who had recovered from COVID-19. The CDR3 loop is CASSQVTVTDTQYF. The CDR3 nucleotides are TGCGCCAGCAGCCAAGTGACAGTCACAGATACGCAGTATTTT.